This T cell receptor (beta chain) originates from a study of breast tumors, draining lymph nodes, adjacent tissues. Whole-study findings and limits: Tumor T cell lymph node origin was a supported hypothesis, not proven. Tumor repertoires ranked between lymph nodes and nontumor tissue in diversity, with V and J gene preferences. Findings are consistent with lymph node origin and intratumoral expansion of most tumor T cells. Compared with basal-like, luminal-like tumors shared significantly more repertoire with nontumor tissue.

TCRdb re-analysed the multiplex PCR reads in MiXCR, keeping a single row per CDR3 protein. The table records 17,000 or so distinct CDR3 sequences, about 64% of them present only once. Germline V gene sequence: CDR1 SNHLY, CDR2 FYNNEI. The germline V and J ends were trimmed by 0 bases and 5 bases, with 4 bases remaining between them. The CDR3 loop spans 12 amino acids. With regard to this clonotype: Antigen unknown.

The material sequenced was tumor-adjacent breast tissue. This sequence was found in a female donor with breast cancer. Some clones in this sample may be carry-over from other donors' samples. This chain joins TRBV2 and TRBJ2-5; D gene ambiguous. The CDR3: CASSEAFETQYF. CDR3 nucleotide sequence: TGTGCCAGCAGTGAAGCGTTTGAGACCCAGTACTTC.